These 22 T cell receptor beta chains came from one sample sequenced in a study of STAT3 mutations in large granular lymphocyte leukemia. No cognate antigen is known for these TCRs. Assay: immunoSEQ multiplex PCR; the TCRdb copy retains only in-frame clones and omits some. The repertoire holds 25,000 to 30,000 clones, with 65% to 80% as singletons. Notes on the study in general: At least one immunodominant TCR beta clonotype appeared in every T-cell large granular lymphocyte leukemia patient.

The source material was peripheral blood mononuclear cells. The receptor source for this set is a woman between 50 and 59 years old with T-cell large granular lymphocyte leukemia. Some clones in this sample may be carry-over from other donors' samples.

The chain combines TRBV14 with TRBJ2-5, with a possible D match to TRBD1 (6 bases). The CDR3 spans 13 residues. CDR1 SGHDN and CDR2 FVKESK come from the germline V gene. V was trimmed by 6 bases and J by 4 bases, leaving 12 bases between them. CDR3 DNA: TGTGCCAGCAGGGCACAGGGAGTAGAGACCCAGTACTTC. Amino acid sequence: CASRAQGVETQYF.

This rearrangement joins TRBV7-2 to TRBJ2-5; TRBD1 might be the D (5 bases). V was cut by 4 bases and J by 4 bases, with 10 bases left in between. The germline V gene has CDR1 SGHTA and CDR2 FQGNSA. CDR3 length equals 13 residues. The CDR3 DNA follows: TGTGCCAGCAGCTCTAGGGGCCCAGAGACCCAGTACTTC. Its translation is CASSSRGPETQYF.

The rearrangement links TRBV7-9 to TRBJ2-4; possibly TRBD2 for D (7 bases). V lost 5 bases and J lost 7, with 12 bases in between. Germline CDR1 and CDR2: SEHNR and FQNEAQ (reference sequence). The CDR3 has 13 residues. The CDR3 loop reads CASSPKGGNIQYF. In DNA form, the CDR3 reads TGTGCCAGCAGCCCCAAGGGGGGGAACATTCAGTACTTC.

This clone was seen only once. The rearrangement uses TRBV28 and TRBJ1-2; D unclear. V was shortened by 8 bases and J by 7 bases, with 17 bases between the two germline ends. The CDR3 loop spans 13 amino acids. Germline V gives CDR1 MDHEN, CDR2 SYDVKM. The chain's CDR3 is CASGSGILFGYTF. DNA for the CDR3: TGTGCCAGCGGCTCGGGGATTCTATTTGGCTACACCTTC.

The CDR3 sequence: CASSLAPTGPGSYEQYF. The CDR3 nucleotides are TGCGCCAGCAGCTTGGCTCCGACAGGCCCGGGTTCCTACGAGCAGTACTTC. The chain carries TRBV5-1 and TRBJ2-7; a weak D match, TRBD1 (6 bases). From germline, CDR1 is SGHRS and CDR2 YFSETQ. Trimming cost V 0 bases and J 1 base, with 17 bases left between them. This CDR3 has 17 residues. Combining the CDR3 with reference TRBV5-1 and TRBJ2-7 gives the whole variable domain KAGVTQTPRYLIKTRGQQVTLSCSPISGHRSVSWYQQTPGQGLQFLFEYFSETQRNKGNFPGRFSGRQFSNSRSEMNVSTLELGDSALYLCASSLAPTGPGSYEQYFGPGTRLTVT.

The V gene is TRBV14, the J gene TRBJ2-3, with TRBD2 matching 9 bases. Per the germline V gene, CDR1 is SGHDN and CDR2 is FVKESK. CDR3 length: 14 amino acids. V was clipped by 5 bases and J by 5 bases; unmatched bases: 5. This chain's CDR3 is CASSEGLALDTQYF. CDR3 DNA sequence: TGTGCCAGCAGCGAGGGACTAGCATTAGATACGCAGTATTTT.

This clone is categorized as medium-sized. The V call is TRBV7-2, the J call TRBJ2-5; TRBD2 agrees at 7 bases. The CDR3 is 13 amino acids. Trimming removed 3 bases from V and 7 bases from J; junction bases left unmatched: 5. Germline V gene sequence: CDR1 SGHTA, CDR2 FQGNSA. The CDR3 bases are TGTGCCAGCAGCTTTACGGGGGAGGGGACCCAGTACTTC. This translates into CASSFTGEGTQYF.

V gene TRBV19 combines with J gene TRBJ1-2; TRBD1 is a possible D gene (6 bases). V was trimmed by 7 bases and J by 1 base, leaving 19 bases between them. The CDR3 spans 16 residues. The germline gives CDR1 LNHDA, CDR2 SQIVND (reference sequence). CDR3 loop: CASKSRSGDGNYGYTF. CDR3 nucleotide sequence: TGTGCCAGTAAAAGTAGATCAGGGGACGGTAACTATGGCTACACCTTC.

This sequence joins TRBV5-1 and TRBJ2-1; possible D gene TRBD1, 5 bases. CDR1 is SGHRS, CDR2 YFSETQ, per germline. This CDR3 has 12 residues. The V and J ends lost 5 bases and 5 bases respectively, with 8 bases between them. CDR3 protein: CASRVDNNEQFF. The CDR3 DNA sequence: TGCGCCAGCAGGGTGGACAACAATGAGCAGTTCTTC. The full variable domain, in which reference TRBV5-1 and TRBJ2-1 provide the parts outside the CDR3, is KAGVTQTPRYLIKTRGQQVTLSCSPISGHRSVSWYQQTPGQGLQFLFEYFSETQRNKGNFPGRFSGRQFSNSRSEMNVSTLELGDSALYLCASRVDNNEQFFGPGTRLTVL.

The rearrangement links TRBV2 to TRBJ2-7; the D is unclear. Germline assignment: CDR1 SNHLY and CDR2 FYNNEI. The CDR3 sequence is 12 residues long. V lost 5 bases, J lost 2 bases, and 7 bases lay in between. CDR3 sequence reads: CASSPGAYEQYF. CDR3 DNA: TGTGCCAGCAGTCCTGGGGCCTACGAGCAGTACTTC.

This clone has only one observation. The chain has TRBV5-1 and TRBJ2-2, with TRBD2 identical over 8 bases. The CDR3 totals 15 residues. V dropped 4 bases and J dropped 5; count of bases not matched to a gene: 7. The germline V gene encodes CDR1 SGHRS and CDR2 YFSETQ. The CDR3 bases are TGCGCCAGCAGCCCCTGGTTAGCGGGGACCGGGGAGCTGTTTTTT. Its protein is CASSPWLAGTGELFF.

V gene TRBV18 combines with J gene TRBJ1-3, with D perhaps TRBD1 (6 bases). V gave up 5 bases and J gave up 0 bases, with 14 bases separating them. This CDR3 is 16 amino acids long. Germline V gene sequence: CDR1 KGHSH, CDR2 LQKENI. The CDR3 DNA reads as TGTGCCAGCTCAACGGACAGACATAGCTCTGGAAACACCATATATTTT. Translation gives CASSTDRHSSGNTIYF.

This chain joins TRBV7-9 and TRBJ1-3, with TRBD1 identical over 9 bases. The CDR3 extends over 16 amino acids. Germline CDR1 reads SEHNR; CDR2 reads FQNEAQ (reference sequence). The V and J ends lost 5 bases and 4 bases, in that order; junction bases with no gene match: 9. The DNA for the CDR3 is TGTGCCAGCAGCAATACCGGGACAGGGTCGGGAAACACCATATATTTT. Translating it yields CASSNTGTGSGNTIYF.

This sequence joins TRBV18 and TRBJ1-2; D remains ambiguous. CDR3 length: 15 residues. The germline V gene has CDR1 KGHSH and CDR2 LQKENI. Trimming removed 3 bases at V and 6 bases at J, with 17 bases between. CDR3 nucleotide sequence: TGTGCCAGCTCACCGTTCACAAAGGGCCGGGATGGCTACACCTTC. It encodes CASSPFTKGRDGYTF.

The chain recombines TRBV18 with TRBJ2-3; D is ambiguous. V shed 4 bases and J shed 6 bases, with 14 bases lying between them. The CDR3 is made up of 14 amino acids. The germline CDR1 and CDR2 sequences are KGHSH and LQKENI. The CDR3 protein is CASSLGSKMDTQYF. As DNA, the CDR3 is TGTGCCAGCTCACTCGGGTCTAAAATGGATACGCAGTATTTT.

This clone has a handful of counts. The chain combines TRBV2 with TRBJ1-5; no firm D call. Trimming left V 9 bases short and J 4 bases short, with 13 bases between. CDR3 length equals 13 residues. Germline assignment: CDR1 SNHLY and CDR2 FYNNEI. This chain's CDR3 is CASGVAPNQPQHF. In DNA, the CDR3 is TGTGCCAGTGGAGTGGCCCCAAATCAGCCCCAGCATTTT.

The CDR3: CASSFPLGRGNTEAFF. In nucleotides, the CDR3 is TGTGCCAGCAGTTTTCCCCTCGGGAGGGGAAACACTGAAGCTTTCTTT. V usage is TRBV28 and J usage is TRBJ1-1; D is perhaps TRBD1 (5 bases). The V end lost 3 bases, the J end lost 2 bases, and 16 bases lay between the germline ends. This CDR3 is built from 16 residues. The germline V gene has CDR1 MDHEN and CDR2 SYDVKM.

The chain uses TRBV30 and TRBJ1-2; the D gene is possibly TRBD1 (5 bases). V dropped 2 bases and J dropped 1 base, with 20 bases sitting between them. Germline V lookup: CDR1 GTSNPN, CDR2 SVGIG (reference sequence). There are 17 residues in the CDR3. The CDR3 loop is CAWSLPRQTVLNYGYTF. CDR3 bases: TGTGCCTGGAGTCTACCCCGACAGACAGTTCTTAACTATGGCTACACCTTC.

This rearrangement joins TRBV7-9 to TRBJ1-2; D remains ambiguous. Germline values: CDR1 SEHNR, CDR2 FQNEAQ (reference sequence). V was pared by 4 bases and J by 8 bases, with 17 bases between. CDR3 length: 14 residues. The CDR3 is CASSSLGRHGGYTF. The CDR3 DNA follows: TGTGCCAGCAGCTCGCTCGGCAGGCACGGCGGCTACACCTTC.

This CDR3 is CASSPGTDTEAFF. The DNA of the CDR3 is TGTGCCAGCTCACCAGGGACCGACACTGAAGCTTTCTTT. The chain is built from TRBV18 and TRBJ1-1; the D gene is possibly TRBD1 (5 bases). The CDR3 extends over 13 amino acids. Germline assignment: CDR1 KGHSH and CDR2 LQKENI. The V end was cut by 2 bases, the J end by 3 bases, with 7 bases between.

The V and J genes are TRBV29-1 and TRBJ2-3; no firm D call. Trimming shortened V by 5 bases and J by 0 bases, and 15 bases separated the two germline ends. The CDR3 totals 15 residues. Germline V gives CDR1 SQVTM, CDR2 ANQGSEA. The DNA for the CDR3 is TGCAGCGTTAAGGTCGGCAGAGGAAGCACAGATACGCAGTATTTT. Translating gives CSVKVGRGSTDTQYF.

The chain joins TRBV7-2 to TRBJ2-2; D unresolved. CDR3 length: 17 residues. Germline loops: CDR1 SGHTA, CDR2 FQGNSA. V lost 5 bases and J lost 0, with 16 bases in between. The DNA for the CDR3 is TGTGCCAGCAGCCCACGCAGCGTAAGAGCGAACACCGGGGAGCTGTTTTTT. This translates into CASSPRSVRANTGELFF.